The clone carrying this T cell receptor beta chain has just a few counts. Together with a sample-barcoded 5' primer, a J-beta primer mix was included in a second PCR lasting roughly 6 to 12 cycles. TCRdb reanalysed the 5' RACE reads using MiXCR and keeps one entry per CDR3 protein. The repertoire holds about 1.5 million distinct CDR3 sequences, with roughly 40% as singletons. CDR1 SGHAT and CDR2 FQNNGV come from the germline V gene. The CDR3 totals 16 residues. V lost 4 bases and J lost 5; bases outside the gene matches: 12. Per sample, extraction of total RNA gave at least 5 micrograms in every case. This specimen belongs to a study of blood T cells in healthy people across ages.

V gene TRBV11-2 combines with J gene TRBJ2-7; 9 bases map to TRBD2. What was sequenced was blood. The origin of this receptor is a woman aged 18-30 years in good health. CDR3 sequence reads: CASSSLAGLAWNEQYF. CDR3 in DNA: TGTGCCAGCAGCTCCCTGGCGGGACTAGCCTGGAACGAGCAGTACTTC.